This T cell receptor beta chain was recorded in a study of control samples from healthy donors and cancer patients. TCRdb keeps only in-frame clones here, not all; method: immunoSEQ multiplex PCR. The sample totals roughly 200,000 clones; its top ten clones hold 2% to 2.5%. The germline V and J ends were trimmed by 0 bases and 7 bases, with 7 bases remaining between them. The CDR3 is 13 amino acids. Germline V gene data show CDR1 as GTSNPN and CDR2 as SVGIG (reference sequence). The sequencing sample was made of blood. The sequence was collected from a woman aged 25 to 39 in good health. The chain joins TRBV30 to TRBJ1-6; no firm D call. This chain's CDR3 is CAWSVHPNSPLHF. The CDR3 bases are TGTGCCTGGAGTGTACACCCGAATTCACCCCTCCACTTT.